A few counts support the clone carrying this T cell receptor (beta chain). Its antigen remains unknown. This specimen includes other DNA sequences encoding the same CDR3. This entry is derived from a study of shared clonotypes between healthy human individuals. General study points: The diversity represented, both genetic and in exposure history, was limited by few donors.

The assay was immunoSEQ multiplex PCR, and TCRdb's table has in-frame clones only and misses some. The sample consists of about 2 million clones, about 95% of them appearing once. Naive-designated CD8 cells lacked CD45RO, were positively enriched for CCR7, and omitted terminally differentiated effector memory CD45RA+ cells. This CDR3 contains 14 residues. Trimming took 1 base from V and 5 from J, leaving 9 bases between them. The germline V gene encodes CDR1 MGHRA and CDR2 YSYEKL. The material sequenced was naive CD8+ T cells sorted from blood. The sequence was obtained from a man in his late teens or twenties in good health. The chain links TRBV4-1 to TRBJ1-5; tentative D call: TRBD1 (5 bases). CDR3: CASSQVRGDQPQHF. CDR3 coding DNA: TGCGCCAGCAGCCAAGTAAGGGGCGATCAGCCCCAGCATTTT.